The sample holds one count of the clone carrying this TCR beta chain. This record belongs to a study of T cell changes during pregnancy in multiple sclerosis. With 5 bases removed from V and 2 bases from J, the gap between germline ends came to 8 bases. The CDR3 spans 13 residues. The germline CDR1 and CDR2 sequences are MDHEN and SYDVKM. Only in-frame clones appear in the TCRdb table, and some are missing; sequencing was by immunoSEQ multiplex PCR. The sample lists 22,000 or so clones, 80% to 95% occurring once. This sample comprised CD4+ T cells from peripheral blood mononuclear cells, obtained after pregnancy. V usage is TRBV28 and J usage is TRBJ2-3, with D possibly matching TRBD2 (5 bases). This receptor was identified in a female donor in good health, enrolled as a control in a pregnancy study. The CDR3 region has the DNA TGTGCCAGCAGTGGCGGGTTCACAGATACGCAGTATTTT. Amino acids: CASSGGFTDTQYF.